The 20 T cell receptor beta chains in this list originate from one sample, sequenced in a study of T-cell memory formation after mild COVID-19. From the 5' RACE reads, TCRdb called clonotypes with MiXCR, one entry per CDR3 protein. The sample carries 150,000 to 200,000 distinct CDR3 sequences, around a tenth recorded once. The sample was PBMCs or a T cell subset sorted from them (not recorded which). The receptors derive from a man younger than 35 who had mild COVID-19 (a few samples of this study predate the infection). Cell type and time point are not known.

The chain employs TRBV20-1 and TRBJ2-2; tentatively, D is TRBD2 (6 bases). Germline values: CDR1 DFQATT, CDR2 SNEGSKA (reference sequence). V shed 3 bases and J shed 3 bases, with 17 bases lying between them. This CDR3 region has 16 residues. In DNA form, the CDR3 reads TGCAGTGCTAGTCGTGCGGGACGCGAGGACACCGGGGAGCTGTTTTTT. It codes for CSASRAGREDTGELFF.

This clonotype was seen ten or more times. The chain carries TRBV4-1 and TRBJ2-7; TRBD1 aligns across 10 bases. CDR3 size: 16 residues. In germline, CDR1 is MGHRA, CDR2 YSYEKL. The ends lost 0 bases at V and 8 bases at J; junction bases unmatched: 10. The CDR3, as DNA: TGCGCCAGCAGCCAAGATCCCGGGACAGGGGCGGCGAAGCAGTACTTC. It is translated as CASSQDPGTGAAKQYF.

Many counts were recorded for this clonotype. The chain couples TRBV18 to TRBJ2-1, with 9 bases lining up with TRBD1. Germline CDR1 and CDR2: KGHSH and LQKENI. Trimming cost V 5 bases and J 8 bases; bases outside gene matches: 10. This CDR3 spans 15 amino acids. The CDR3 nucleotides read TGTGCCAGCTCAGCGATCGGACAGGGGAGGTATGAGCAGTTCTTC. Amino acid sequence: CASSAIGQGRYEQFF.

The chain has TRBV19 and TRBJ1-2, with a weak D call TRBD1 (5 bases). This CDR3 contains 11 residues. CDR1 is LNHDA and CDR2 is SQIVND in the germline V gene (reference sequence). The CDR3 region is CAAGRERGYTF. The CDR3 coding sequence is TGTGCGGCGGGCAGGGAAAGAGGCTACACCTTC.

This clonotype has only a few counts. The chain recombines TRBV5-6 with TRBJ2-4; D ambiguous. The CDR3 contains 18 residues. Trimming took off 4 bases at V and 0 bases at J, with 20 bases between the two ends. Germline V gene data show CDR1 as SGHDT and CDR2 as YYEEEE. The CDR3 nucleotides are TGTGCCAGCAGCCGGGTAGCACAGTCGCCTTTAGCCAAAAACATTCAGTACTTC. Encoded protein: CASSRVAQSPLAKNIQYF.

This clonotype has just a few counts. This chain uses TRBV28 with TRBJ2-2; 11 positions agree with TRBD2. This CDR3 comprises 17 residues. J lost 4 bases, V lost 3 bases, and 7 bases had no gene match. CDR1 and CDR2 (germline): MDHEN, SYDVKM. The CDR3 DNA reads as TGTGCCAGCAGTTTGGGGCTAGCGGGGGGATTCACCGGGGAGCTGTTTTTT. Translation gives CASSLGLAGGFTGELFF.

The chain couples TRBV9 to TRBJ2-5; the D gene is possibly TRBD2 (6 bases). Trimming shortened V by 4 bases and J by 5 bases, and 15 bases separated the two germline ends. The CDR3 has 14 amino acids. Germline V gives CDR1 SGDLS, CDR2 YYNGEE. CDR3 region: CASSPGTWGETQYF. In DNA, the CDR3 is TGTGCCAGCAGCCCCGGGACTTGGGGCGAGACCCAGTACTTC.

The table lists this clonotype with a few counts. This sequence joins TRBV2 and TRBJ2-3, with D uncertain. This CDR3 is built from 14 residues. Trimming removed 7 bases from V and 3 bases from J, with 14 bases in between. From germline, CDR1 is SNHLY and CDR2 FYNNEI. CDR3 sequence reads: CASKRAYTTDTQYF. The CDR3, as DNA: TGTGCCAGCAAACGAGCCTATACAACAGATACGCAGTATTTT.

This clonotype was seen only a few times. The rearrangement uses TRBV6-2 or TRBV6-3 and TRBJ1-1, with D hard to call. Germline V CDR1 and CDR2: MNHEY, SVGEGT. V was clipped by 6 bases and J by 8 bases, with 13 bases between them. There are 12 residues in the CDR3. This CDR3 reads CASRSGSGEAFF. For the CDR3, the DNA is TGTGCCAGCAGGTCCGGGTCCGGGGAAGCTTTCTTT.

This clonotype was recorded a few times. The chain is built from TRBV29-1 and TRBJ2-2; maybe TRBD1 (6 bases). V was shortened by 3 bases and J by 6 bases, with 14 bases between the two germline ends. This CDR3 spans 14 amino acids. Germline V lookup: CDR1 SQVTM, CDR2 ANQGSEA. CDR3 sequence reads: CSVERAQGSGELFF. The DNA for the CDR3 is TGCAGCGTTGAGCGCGCACAGGGCTCCGGGGAGCTGTTTTTT.

This clonotype was found a few times. V and J are TRBV25-1 and TRBJ2-4; TRBD1 matches at 8 bases. V shed 7 bases, J shed 8 bases, and the junction held 7 bases outside the gene matches. Germline-derived CDR1 and CDR2 are MGHDK and SYGVNS. CDR3 length: 13 residues. In nucleotides, the CDR3 is TGTGCCAGCATGCGGCAGGGGGCGGACATTCAGTACTTC. It specifies CASMRQGADIQYF.

V is TRBV30 and J is TRBJ2-5; D is possibly TRBD2 (6 bases). Germline V lookup: CDR1 GTSNPN, CDR2 SVGIG (reference sequence). Trimming stripped 7 bases from V and 5 bases from J, with 17 bases between. The CDR3 consists of 13 residues. CDR3 sequence (DNA): TGTGCCTCGGGGACTGCCGATGGGGAGACCCAGTACTTC. Translation gives CASGTADGETQYF. Drawing the rest from reference TRBV30 and TRBJ2-5, the complete variable domain is SQTIHQWPATLVQPVGSPLSLECTVEGTSNPNLYWYRQAAGRGLQLLFYSVGIGQISSEVPQNLSASRPQDRQFILSSKKLLLSDSGFYLCASGTADGETQYFGPGTRLLVL.

Points on this clonotype: One base away lies a much larger clone, so this may be a sequencing read error. CDR3 DNA sequence: TGTGCCAGCAGCAGATGGCGGGGTAGCTCCTACACTGAGCAGTTCTTC. Protein product: CASSRWRGSSYTEQFF. The rearrangement links TRBV7-9 to TRBJ2-1; tentative D call: TRBD2 (6 bases). CDR1 is SEHNR, CDR2 FQNEAQ, per germline (reference sequence). This CDR3 spans 16 amino acids.

The V call is TRBV5-1, the J call TRBJ2-6; perhaps D is TRBD1 or TRBD2 (5 bases each). There are 16 residues in the CDR3. The ends were cut back, 0 bases at V and 4 bases at J, with 11 bases in the middle. From germline, CDR1 is SGHRS and CDR2 YFSETQ. The CDR3: CASSLDSGAGANVLTF. In DNA, the CDR3 is TGCGCCAGCAGCTTGGATTCCGGGGCCGGGGCCAACGTCCTGACTTTC.

This clonotype was counted between two and nine times. The J gene is TRBJ1-2, the V gene TRBV20-1; the match to TRBD1 covers 7 bases. Germline V gene lookup returns CDR1 DFQATT and CDR2 SNEGSKA (reference sequence). V lost 5 bases, J lost 6 bases, and 9 bases stayed unmatched. CDR3 length equals 13 residues. CDR3 protein: CSARQGRTDGYTF. The CDR3 bases are TGCAGTGCTCGACAGGGTAGGACGGATGGCTACACCTTC.

The J gene is TRBJ2-1, the V gene TRBV5-1, with a tentative D call TRBD2 (5 bases). The CDR3 consists of 15 residues. Germline V gene lookup returns CDR1 SGHRS and CDR2 YFSETQ. V lost 3 bases to trimming and J lost 9 bases, with 19 bases between them. CDR3 protein: CASSWAAVEGREQFF. CDR3 bases: TGCGCCAGCAGCTGGGCCGCGGTAGAGGGCCGTGAGCAGTTCTTC.

This rearrangement joins TRBV7-6 to TRBJ2-3; 7 bases are a match to TRBD2. After removal of 5 bases from V and 2 bases from J, the junction contained 13 bases not matched to a gene. This CDR3 is built from 17 residues. Germline V lookup: CDR1 SGHVS, CDR2 FNYEAQ. As DNA, the CDR3 is TGTGCCAGCAGCCAGAAGCGGGACTACCGATTCACAGATACGCAGTATTTT. Encoded protein: CASSQKRDYRFTDTQYF.

This clonotype was picked up a small number of times. The rearrangement joins TRBV29-1 to TRBJ2-3, with 7 bases aligning to TRBD2. The junction had 7 bases not matched to a gene; V was cut back by 4 bases and J by 0 bases. CDR3 length: 15 amino acids. Germline CDR1 is SQVTM and CDR2 is ANQGSEA. CDR3 region: CSVVPYGGSTDTQYF. In nucleotides, the CDR3 is TGCAGCGTTGTCCCCTACGGGGGGAGCACAGATACGCAGTATTTT.

This clonotype was counted many times. V usage is TRBV5-1 and J usage is TRBJ2-1, with TRBD2 matching 11 bases. The germline gives CDR1 SGHRS, CDR2 YFSETQ. Unmatched junction bases numbered 9, after V lost 4 bases and J lost 9 bases. The CDR3 is made up of 15 amino acids. The CDR3 DNA reads as TGCGCCAGCAGCGTGGGACTAGCGGACGTTCTTGAGCAGTTCTTC. It codes for CASSVGLADVLEQFF. Complete variable domain (other parts from reference TRBV5-1 and TRBJ2-1): KAGVTQTPRYLIKTRGQQVTLSCSPISGHRSVSWYQQTPGQGLQFLFEYFSETQRNKGNFPGRFSGRQFSNSRSEMNVSTLELGDSALYLCASSVGLADVLEQFFGPGTRLTVL.

This clonotype was detected only a few times. The chain is built from TRBV7-6 and TRBJ1-4; D perhaps matches TRBD1 (5 bases). From germline, CDR1 is SGHVS and CDR2 FNYEAQ. V was cut by 5 bases and J by 8 bases, with 21 bases left in between. CDR3 length: 16 amino acids. CDR3 DNA sequence: TGTGCCAGCAGCATCCTAGGGGTCGGGTCGGAGGAAAAACTGTTTTTT. Translation gives CASSILGVGSEEKLFF. Drawing the rest from reference TRBV7-6 and TRBJ1-4, the complete variable domain is GAGVSQSPRYKVTKRGQDVALRCDPISGHVSLYWYRQALGQGPEFLTYFNYEAQQDKSGLPNDRFSAERPEGSISTLTIQRTEQRDSAMYRCASSILGVGSEEKLFFGSGTQLSVL.